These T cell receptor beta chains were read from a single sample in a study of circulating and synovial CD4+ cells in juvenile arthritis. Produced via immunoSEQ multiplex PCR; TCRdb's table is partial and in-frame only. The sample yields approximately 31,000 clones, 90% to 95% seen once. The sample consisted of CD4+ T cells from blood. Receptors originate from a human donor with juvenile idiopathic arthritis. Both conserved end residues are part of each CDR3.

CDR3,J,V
CASSLPPSTEAFF,TRBJ1-1,TRBV5-1
CASSNPQGAGNTIYF,TRBJ1-3,TRBV5-1
CASTTPTSGRADTQYF,TRBJ2-3,TRBV5-4
CSVRTGGNYGYTF,TRBJ1-2,TRBV29-1
CASSPYPGPDGGGELFF,TRBJ2-2,TRBV5-1
CAWKRTGNSYEQYF,TRBJ2-7,TRBV30
CASSSLSTPNEQYF,TRBJ2-7,TRBV7-2
CASSLRQEQETQYF,TRBJ2-5,TRBV7-9
CASSLGTSGINEQFF,TRBJ2-1,TRBV2
CASSGTGLSGNTIYF,TRBJ1-3,TRBV7-9
CASSAGQGTNQPQHF,TRBJ1-5,TRBV7-8
CASSHRTDGQPQHF,TRBJ1-5,TRBV6-6
CASSEGGRAEQYF,TRBJ2-7,TRBV6-1
CASHRATVYGYTF,TRBJ1-2,TRBV6-1
CASIPGGRVVNYGYTF,TRBJ1-2,TRBV28
CASTIRTSGSLGEQYF,TRBJ2-7,TRBV5-6
CATHLRDRGYGYTF,TRBJ1-2,TRBV28
CASSVGSRGGAEETQYF,TRBJ2-5,TRBV9
CASRQDRNYGYTF,TRBJ1-2,TRBV19
CASSVSGGAETQYF,TRBJ2-5,TRBV9
CSVENRTGLEGQGAFF,TRBJ1-1,TRBV29-1
CSVVRQGAGTDTQYF,TRBJ2-3,TRBV29-1
CASSVTPGTAINEQFF,TRBJ2-1,TRBV9
CASTPLGGQIDYEQYF,TRBJ2-7,TRBV2
CASSQPRTGGFGEQFF,TRBJ2-1,TRBV4-1
CASSHRGGGREQYF,TRBJ2-7,TRBV4-3
CAIKGQEYNEQFF,TRBJ2-1,TRBV10-3
CASSSSGLASYEQYF,TRBJ2-7,TRBV28
CASSWRLAGSTDTQYF,TRBJ2-3,TRBV7-2